The 7 T cell receptor beta chains listed next were all sequenced from one sample in a study of blood T cell repertoires in COVID-19. Clones were sequenced by immunoSEQ multiplex PCR, and TCRdb holds only the in-frame ones, with some missing. Of more than 150,000 clones listed, roughly 80% are singletons. Sequenced: peripheral blood. These TCRs come from a man in his forties or fifties who had recovered from COVID-19.

The V call is TRBV20-1, the J call TRBJ1-2; maybe TRBD1 (6 bases). Deletions cut 1 base from V and 10 bases from J, with 7 bases between. Germline V gene sequence: CDR1 DFQATT, CDR2 SNEGSKA (reference sequence). This CDR3 has 10 amino acids. The CDR3 nucleotides read TGCAGTGCTAGAGCAGGGGTCTACACCTTC. Translation: CSARAGVYTF.

The chain couples TRBV3-1 (or the pseudogene TRBV3-2) to TRBJ1-2; D is uncertain. The germline gives CDR1 LGHDT, CDR2 YNNKEL (reference sequence). CDR3 length: 14 amino acids. The V and J ends lost 3 bases and 3 bases respectively, with 11 bases between them. The CDR3 DNA reads TGTGCCAGCAGCCATTCGGACTGGGACTATGGCTACACCTTC. Residues: CASSHSDWDYGYTF.

This clone was recorded a few times. The chain carries TRBV27 and TRBJ1-5; TRBD1 matches at 9 bases. The CDR3 totals 16 residues. The junction had 12 bases not matched to a gene; V was cut back by 6 bases and J by 6 bases. CDR1 and CDR2 from the germline V gene are MNHEY and SMNVEV (reference sequence). The CDR3 DNA reads as TGTGCCAGCAGCCTAAAAACAGGGGGCGTCGGTCAGCCCCAGCATTTT. It specifies CASSLKTGGVGQPQHF.

This clone appeared a single time. The CDR3 nucleotides are TGTGCCTGGAGTGTACTTCGCAGGGGGCTCTACGAGCAGTACTTC. Translating gives CAWSVLRRGLYEQYF. The chain uses TRBV30 and TRBJ2-7; 8 bases line up with TRBD1. The ends lost 0 bases at V and 3 bases at J; junction bases unmatched: 7. The CDR3 length is 15 residues. From germline, CDR1 is GTSNPN and CDR2 SVGIG (reference sequence).

The rearrangement links TRBV5-1 to TRBJ1-1; 9 positions agree with TRBD1. This CDR3 is 17 amino acids long. V gave up 4 bases and J gave up 1 base; unmatched junction bases: 11. In germline, CDR1 is SGHRS, CDR2 YFSETQ. As DNA, the CDR3 is TGCGCCAGCAGCGTAGACTCCGGGACAGGGACGAACACTGAAGCTTTCTTT. It translates to CASSVDSGTGTNTEAFF.

This clone was seen only a few times. This chain joins TRBV4-1 and TRBJ2-3; the match to TRBD1 covers 11 bases. V was clipped by 4 bases and J by 5 bases; unmatched bases: 5. Germline CDR1 reads MGHRA; CDR2 reads YSYEKL. CDR3 length: 15 residues. The CDR3 DNA sequence: TGCGCCAGCAGCCCGGACAGGGGGCTTCTAGATACGCAGTATTTT. Encoded protein: CASSPDRGLLDTQYF.

The V and J genes are TRBV3-1 (or the pseudogene TRBV3-2) and TRBJ1-6; D is undetermined. Between the trimmed V and J ends, which lost 1 base and 7 bases, there was a span of 11 bases. Germline CDR1 is LGHDT and CDR2 is YNNKEL (reference sequence). This CDR3 contains 15 residues. The CDR3 sequence: CASSQVSEWNSPLHF. In DNA, the CDR3 is TGTGCCAGCAGCCAAGTTTCAGAATGGAATTCACCCCTCCACTTT.